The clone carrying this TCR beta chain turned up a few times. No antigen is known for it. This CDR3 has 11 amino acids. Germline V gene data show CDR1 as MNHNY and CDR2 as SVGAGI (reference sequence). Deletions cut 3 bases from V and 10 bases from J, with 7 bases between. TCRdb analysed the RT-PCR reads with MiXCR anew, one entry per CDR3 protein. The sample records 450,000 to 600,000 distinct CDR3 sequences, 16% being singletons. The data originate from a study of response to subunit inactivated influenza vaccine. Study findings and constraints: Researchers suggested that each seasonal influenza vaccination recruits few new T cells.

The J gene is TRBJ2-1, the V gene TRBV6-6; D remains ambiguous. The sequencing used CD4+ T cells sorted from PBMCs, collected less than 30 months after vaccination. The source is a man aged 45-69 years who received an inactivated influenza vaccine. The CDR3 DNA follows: TGTGCCAGCAGTTATAGGCTGGAGCAGTTCTTC. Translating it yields CASSYRLEQFF.